One TCR beta chain is described in this entry. These data come from a study of blood T cells in healthy people across ages. Using a J-beta primer mix together with a sample-barcoded 5' primer, a second PCR was run for about 7 to 12 cycles. TCRdb itself ran the 5' RACE reads through MiXCR, one entry per CDR3 protein. The sample has 540,000 or so distinct CDR3 sequences; roughly 29% are singletons. Germline lookup yields CDR1 SGHAT and CDR2 FQNNGV. With 3 bases clipped from V and 8 bases from J, the junction kept 8 bases outside the gene matches. This CDR3 is 15 amino acids long. The sequence was obtained from a woman between 65 and 79 years old in good health. Sequences were obtained from blood. The V call is TRBV11-2, the J call TRBJ2-2, with 8 bases matching TRBD1. CDR3 nucleotide sequence: TGTGCCAGCAGCTTCGGGACAGGAGAAGTGGGGGAGCTGTTTTTT. Encoded protein: CASSFGTGEVGELFF.